There are a few counts of the clone carrying this TCR beta chain. Its cognate antigen is unknown. The sample comes from a study of cytomegalovirus exposure and HLA in healthy donors. Study in general: Among the 398 genotyped donors, 65% to 90% were placed in the Caucasian-associated ancestry cluster. Findings and caveats of the study: The study flagged 150 to 200 TCR beta chains as cytomegalovirus-associated.

The germline V and J ends were trimmed by 2 bases and 4 bases, with 14 bases remaining between them. The CDR3 has 15 amino acids. The germline gives CDR1 MDHEN, CDR2 SYDVKM. The PCR used 60 Vbeta and 13 Jbeta primers. Using immunoSEQ multiplex PCR, the repertoire was profiled, and TCRdb retains in-frame clones only, with some absent. The data contain 43,000 or so clones, approximately 60% of them singletons. Despite likely unrecorded immune exposures, the donors were nominally healthy at the time of sampling. The origin of this receptor is a human donor in good health. This sequence joins TRBV28 and TRBJ1-2; perhaps TRBD1 as D (5 bases). Source material: PBMCs. In DNA form, the CDR3 reads TGTGCCAGCAGTTTAATTGCGGTTAGGGGCTATGGCTACACCTTC. Its translation is CASSLIAVRGYGYTF.